Presented here are 13 T cell receptor beta chains from one specimen sequenced in a study of T cell responses to AZD1222 COVID-19 vaccine. Data came from immunoSEQ multiplex PCR; TCRdb stores just in-frame clones and leaves some out. The sample yields roughly 100,000 clones, about 88% seen once. The sample was peripheral blood, taken on day 0 of AZD1222 vaccination. These TCRs come from an adult in good health.

The chain is built from TRBV28 and TRBJ2-7; D may be TRBD2 (5 bases). Trimming took 5 bases from V and 3 from J, leaving 20 bases between them. The CDR3 extends over 16 amino acids. Germline V lookup: CDR1 MDHEN, CDR2 SYDVKM. CDR3 nucleotide sequence: TGTGCCAGCAGTCCCCCCGGGGTCGCGGCGGTCTACGAGCAGTACTTC. Amino acid sequence: CASSPPGVAAVYEQYF.

The chain couples TRBV28 to TRBJ2-7; 7 bases agree with TRBD1. Losses at the gene ends were 6 bases for V and 2 bases for J; bases not matched to a gene: 7. The CDR3 length is 14 residues. From germline, CDR1 is MDHEN and CDR2 SYDVKM. This CDR3 reads CASRPPGQTYEQYF. The CDR3 nucleotides are TGTGCCAGCAGACCTCCGGGACAGACCTACGAGCAGTACTTC.

The gene calls are TRBV4-3 and TRBJ2-3; D remains ambiguous. Germline V gene lookup returns CDR1 LGHNA and CDR2 YSLEER. This CDR3 has 13 amino acids. V was trimmed by 0 bases and J by 4 bases, leaving 5 bases between them. The CDR3 bases are TGCGCCAGCAGCCAAGAGGAGCCAGATACGCAGTATTTT. As protein: CASSQEEPDTQYF.

The chain combines TRBV29-1 with TRBJ2-7; 7 bases line up with TRBD2. Germline values: CDR1 SQVTM, CDR2 ANQGSEA. The CDR3 totals 12 residues. The V and J ends lost 4 bases and 6 bases, in that order; junction bases with no gene match: 6. CDR3 sequence: CSVGGGRSEQYF. The CDR3 region has the DNA TGCAGCGTTGGGGGGGGAAGAAGCGAGCAGTACTTC.

V usage is TRBV27 and J usage is TRBJ1-1; D possibly corresponds to TRBD1 (6 bases). CDR1 is MNHEY and CDR2 is SMNVEV in the germline V gene (reference sequence). This CDR3 spans 14 amino acids. Trimming left V 6 bases short and J 0 bases short, with 11 bases between. The CDR3 DNA reads TGTGCCAGCAGACAGGGCGTGATGAACACTGAAGCTTTCTTT. This encodes CASRQGVMNTEAFF.

J is TRBJ1-1 and V is TRBV7-2; 12 nucleotides line up with TRBD1. CDR3 size: 13 residues. J was trimmed by 6 bases and V by 7 bases; bases with no gene match: 3. Germline V gene lookup returns CDR1 SGHTA and CDR2 FQGNSA. This CDR3 reads CASKGQGAAEAFF. CDR3 sequence (DNA): TGTGCCAGCAAGGGACAGGGGGCCGCTGAAGCTTTCTTT.

The rearrangement joins TRBV19 to TRBJ1-5; D is possibly TRBD1 (5 bases). CDR1 is LNHDA and CDR2 is SQIVND in the germline V gene (reference sequence). The ends were cut back, 1 base at V and 6 bases at J, with 10 bases in the middle. This CDR3 is built from 14 residues. The CDR3 is CASSIAGKGQPQHF. In DNA form, the CDR3 reads TGTGCCAGTAGTATAGCAGGGAAGGGTCAGCCCCAGCATTTT. Supplemented by reference TRBV19 and TRBJ1-5, the full variable domain reads DGGITQSPKYLFRKEGQNVTLSCEQNLNHDAMYWYRQDPGQGLRLIYYSQIVNDFQKGDIAEGYSVSREKKESFPLTVTSAQKNPTAFYLCASSIAGKGQPQHFGDGTRLSIL.

The CDR3 is CASSFTSGTGALGEQYF. The CDR3 DNA follows: TGTGCCAGCAGCTTTACTTCCGGGACAGGGGCCCTCGGCGAGCAGTACTTC. This chain connects TRBV7-9 to TRBJ2-7, with TRBD1 identical over 10 bases. CDR3 length: 17 amino acids. The germline CDR1 and CDR2 sequences are SEHNR and FQNEAQ (reference sequence). The ends lost 3 bases at V and 6 bases at J; junction bases unmatched: 14.

The rearrangement links TRBV25-1 to TRBJ2-2; 8 nucleotides match TRBD1. With 2 bases clipped from V and 5 bases from J, the junction kept 7 bases outside the gene matches. The germline V gene encodes CDR1 MGHDK and CDR2 SYGVNS. This CDR3 is 16 amino acids long. The CDR3 sequence is CASSERQGKGTGELFF. The CDR3 DNA reads TGTGCCAGCAGTGAACGACAGGGGAAGGGGACCGGGGAGCTGTTTTTT.

This clone was counted between two and nine times. The V gene is TRBV3-1 (or the pseudogene TRBV3-2), the J gene TRBJ1-1; possibly TRBD1 for D (5 bases). The V and J ends lost 0 bases and 11 bases respectively, with 13 bases between them. Germline CDR1 is LGHDT and CDR2 is YNNKEL (reference sequence). This CDR3 comprises 13 residues. The CDR3 sequence: CASSQDRGSGAFF. Here the CDR3 DNA reads TGTGCCAGCAGCCAAGATCGGGGCAGCGGGGCTTTCTTT.

The chain uses TRBV5-5 and TRBJ2-1; 7 bases agree with TRBD2. The CDR3 extends over 13 amino acids. Looked up from germline, CDR1 is SGHKS and CDR2 is YYEKEE (reference sequence). V lost 5 bases, J lost 7 bases, and 6 bases stayed unmatched. This chain's CDR3 is CASRWEGWNEQFF. In nucleotides, the CDR3 is TGTGCCAGCAGGTGGGAGGGATGGAATGAGCAGTTCTTC. The full variable domain, completed using reference TRBV5-5 and TRBJ2-1, is DAGVTQSPTHLIKTRGQQVTLRCSPISGHKSVSWYQQVLGQGPQFIFQYYEKEERGRGNFPDRFSARQFPNYSSELNVNALLLGDSALYLCASRWEGWNEQFFGPGTRLTVL.

The CDR3 DNA is TGTGCCAGCACTCCCGGGACAGGGGGGGTAGCTTTCTTT. This sequence encodes CASTPGTGGVAFF. The V call is TRBV2, the J call TRBJ1-1; 11 bases are a match to TRBD1. The CDR3 spans 13 residues. CDR1 and CDR2 (germline): SNHLY, FYNNEI. Unmatched junction bases numbered 8, after V lost 7 bases and J lost 10 bases.

The chain uses TRBV4-3 and TRBJ1-3; TRBD1 matches 7 bases. The CDR3 covers 15 residues. Germline CDR1 and CDR2: LGHNA and YSLEER. V was clipped by 4 bases and J by 3 bases; unmatched bases: 6. This CDR3 is CASSPGGTGGNTIYF. CDR3 coding DNA: TGCGCCAGCAGCCCAGGGGGAACCGGTGGAAACACCATATATTTT.